A selection of T cell receptor beta chains follows, all from one sample in a study of shared clonotypes between healthy human individuals. Assay: immunoSEQ multiplex PCR; the TCRdb copy retains only in-frame clones and omits some. The repertoire holds about 1.1 million clones, with 70% to 85% as singletons. Sample: memory CD4+ T cells from PBMCs. The receptors come from a man aged 18 to 29 in good health. Some clones in this sample may be carry-over from other donors' samples. The CDR3 runs from the conserved cysteine through the conserved F or W. The D gene is left open where the match is weak. Size is omitted from some rows. Given values are once, few, many or a class for expanded clones.

D,V,J,size,DNA,CDR3
.,TRBV10-3,TRBJ1-1,few,TGTGCCATCAGTAGGAGGAACACTGAAGCTTTCTTT,CAISRRNTEAFF
.,TRBV28,TRBJ2-2,.,TGTGCCAGCAGTCAGGGACTTCCGAACACCGGGGAGCTGTTTTTT,CASSQGLPNTGELFF
.,TRBV5-6,TRBJ1-3,.,TGTGCCAGCAGCTTGGCCGACAGCCTGGGAAACACCATATATTTT,CASSLADSLGNTIYF
.,TRBV19,TRBJ1-2,.,TGTGCCAGTAGCACGGGACACGACCCCTATGGCTACACCTTC,CASSTGHDPYGYTF
.,TRBV5-1,TRBJ1-5,few,TGCGCCAGCAGCTTGGGTCAGTATCAGCCCCAGCATTTT,CASSLGQYQPQHF
TRBD2,TRBV6-5,TRBJ2-7,.,TGTGCCAGCAGTTACACCCAAACAGCGGGAGTCCACGAGCAGTACTTC,CASSYTQTAGVHEQYF
TRBD1,TRBV27,TRBJ1-5,.,TGTGCCAGCACGCAGGGGGTAGGGCAGCCCCAGCATTTT,CASTQGVGQPQHF
.,TRBV14,TRBJ2-6,.,TGTGCCAGCAGCCGTAACCCGGGACCGCTCTCTGGGGCCAACGTCCTGACTTTC,CASSRNPGPLSGANVLTF
.,TRBV15,TRBJ2-5,.,TGTGCCACCAGCAGAGGTGGTGGCGGACAAGAGACCCAGTACTTC,CATSRGGGGQETQYF
.,TRBV6-6,TRBJ2-7,.,TGTGCCAGCAGTTTTAGTGGGCTCGAGCAGTACTTC,CASSFSGLEQYF
.,TRBV4-3,TRBJ2-1,few,TGCGCCAGCAGCTGGACGGGACCCCAAAGGGGCAATGAGCAGTTCTTC,CASSWTGPQRGNEQFF
TRBD2,TRBV29-1,TRBJ2-1,.,TGCAGCGTTCCTCTTAGCGGGAGGGGCAATGAGCAGTTCTTC,CSVPLSGRGNEQFF
TRBD1,TRBV5-1,TRBJ2-1,once,TGCGCCAGCAGTTCCGGGACAGGGCCCAATGAGCAGTTCTTC,CASSSGTGPNEQFF
.,TRBV11-2,TRBJ2-5,few,TGTGCCAGCAGCCCCCAAGGCCCCTTTCAAAGGGAGACCCAGTACTTC,CASSPQGPFQRETQYF
.,TRBV15,TRBJ2-3,.,TGTGCCACCAGCATCCGGACCGGGTTCCGTCCAGATACGCAGTATTTT,CATSIRTGFRPDTQYF
TRBD1,TRBV5-1,TRBJ2-7,.,TGCGCCAGCAGCTTGGAAGGGACAGGAGCCTACGAGCAGTACTTC,CASSLEGTGAYEQYF